What follows are 28 T cell receptor beta chains derived from one specimen sequenced in a study of blood T cell repertoires in COVID-19. Clones were sequenced by immunoSEQ multiplex PCR, and TCRdb holds only the in-frame ones, with some missing. The repertoire holds over 25,000 clones, with about 75% as singletons. The sample taken for sequencing was peripheral blood. The source is a man at least 80 years old with active or convalescent COVID-19.

This clone was seen more than once but under ten times. The chain employs TRBV9 and TRBJ2-2; TRBD2 agrees at 8 bases. CDR1 SGDLS and CDR2 YYNGEE come from the germline V gene. This CDR3 region has 15 residues. Trimming cost V 0 bases and J 6 bases; bases outside gene matches: 4. CDR3 nucleotide sequence: TGTGCCAGCAGCGTAGTAACTAGCGGAGCCGGGGAGCTGTTTTTT. It yields the protein CASSVVTSGAGELFF.

The rearrangement joins TRBV6-5 to TRBJ2-7, with TRBD2 matching over 8 bases. Trimming took 6 bases from V and 6 from J; bases not matched to a gene: 4. From germline, CDR1 is MNHEY and CDR2 SVGAGI. The CDR3 is 12 amino acids. The CDR3 DNA is TGTGCCAGCAGGCAACGGGAGGGCGAGCAGTACTTC. This sequence encodes CASRQREGEQYF.

The chain carries TRBV6-2 or TRBV6-3 and TRBJ1-1; D is possibly TRBD1 (5 bases). Trimming stripped 5 bases from V and 1 base from J, with 14 bases between. The CDR3 covers 15 residues. CDR1 and CDR2 from the germline V gene are MNHEY and SVGEGT. DNA of the CDR3: TGTGCCAGCAGTCCGCGGGACGCCCAGAACACTGAAGCTTTCTTT. Translated, it gives CASSPRDAQNTEAFF.

V and J are TRBV18 and TRBJ2-7, with D possibly matching TRBD2 (7 bases). The CDR3 has 17 amino acids. V lost 2 bases to trimming and J lost 2 bases, with 19 bases between them. The germline CDR1 and CDR2 sequences are KGHSH and LQKENI. The DNA for the CDR3 is TGTGCCAGCTCACCAAGGGGGATTGGGGGGGCGACCTACGAGCAGTACTTC. This sequence encodes CASSPRGIGGATYEQYF.

This chain uses TRBV5-1 with TRBJ2-1, with D perhaps matching TRBD2 (5 bases). V lost 4 bases, J lost 2 bases, and 13 bases lay in between. Germline assignment: CDR1 SGHRS and CDR2 YFSETQ. The CDR3 is 15 residues long. This CDR3 reads CASSPGNDAYNEQFF. CDR3 nucleotides: TGCGCCAGCAGCCCCGGGAACGACGCCTACAATGAGCAGTTCTTC.

This rearrangement joins TRBV4-2 to TRBJ1-5, with a possible D match to TRBD1 (5 bases). The V and J ends lost 0 bases and 0 bases respectively, with 9 bases between them. The CDR3 is made up of 16 amino acids. CDR1 is LGHNA and CDR2 is YNFKEQ in the germline V gene. CDR3 sequence reads: CASSQDIGGSNQPQHF. The CDR3 DNA follows: TGTGCCAGCAGCCAAGACATCGGGGGTAGCAATCAGCCCCAGCATTTT.

The V call is TRBV19, the J call TRBJ1-4; maybe TRBD1 (5 bases). CDR1 and CDR2 from the germline V gene are LNHDA and SQIVND (reference sequence). The CDR3 runs 15 residues. Trimming cost V 5 bases and J 3 bases, with 13 bases left between them. CDR3 sequence: CASSPTGVSNEKLFF. For the CDR3, the DNA is TGTGCCAGTAGTCCGACGGGGGTTTCTAATGAAAAACTGTTTTTT.

The rearrangement joins TRBV6-5 to TRBJ1-2; D is ambiguous. CDR3 length equals 12 residues. The germline gives CDR1 MNHEY, CDR2 SVGAGI. V was trimmed by 2 bases and J by 5 bases, leaving 6 bases between them. The CDR3 sequence is CASSYGGYGYTF. CDR3 nucleotide sequence: TGTGCCAGCAGTTACGGCGGGTATGGCTACACCTTC.

The chain recombines TRBV20-1 with TRBJ2-7, with D tentatively TRBD1 (7 bases). CDR3 length: 11 amino acids. V lost 4 bases and J 7 bases, leaving 11 bases between the germline ends. Germline CDR1 and CDR2: DFQATT and SNEGSKA (reference sequence). Here the CDR3 DNA reads TGCAGTGCTATGACAGGGAGGGAGCAGTACTTC. This gives the protein CSAMTGREQYF.

Comment on this clone: The sample carries other DNA sequences with the same CDR3. The chain is built from TRBV19 and TRBJ1-2; unclear D gene. Trimming shortened V by 2 bases and J by 5 bases, and 12 bases separated the two germline ends. This CDR3 region has 14 residues. The germline V gene has CDR1 LNHDA and CDR2 SQIVND (reference sequence). CDR3 sequence reads: CASSILAGGYGYTF. The DNA for the CDR3 is TGTGCCAGTAGTATATTGGCAGGAGGGTATGGCTACACCTTC.

V is TRBV28 and J is TRBJ2-3; D may be TRBD1 (6 bases). Trimming shortened V by 3 bases and J by 1 base, and 14 bases separated the two germline ends. The length of the CDR3 is 16 residues. Germline CDR1 MDHEN, CDR2 SYDVKM. The CDR3 DNA is TGTGCCAGCAGTTTCAATCCAGGGGCGCGCACAGATACGCAGTATTTT. Translation: CASSFNPGARTDTQYF.

The chain is built from TRBV10-3 and TRBJ2-6; D not resolved. Germline V gene sequence: CDR1 ENHRY, CDR2 SYGVKD. CDR3 length: 16 residues. V lost 4 bases and J lost 0, with 10 bases in between. The CDR3 is CAISGGQPSGANVLTF. The CDR3 bases are TGTGCCATCAGTGGTGGGCAGCCCTCTGGGGCCAACGTCCTGACTTTC.

The V call is TRBV6-2 or TRBV6-3, the J call TRBJ2-1; D ambiguous. The germline V and J ends were trimmed by 0 bases and 4 bases, with 10 bases remaining between them. Germline CDR1 is MNHEY and CDR2 is SVGEGT. CDR3 size: 15 residues. The CDR3 loop reads CASSYSGLVYNEQFF. CDR3 sequence (DNA): TGTGCCAGCAGTTACTCCGGGTTGGTTTACAATGAGCAGTTCTTC.

The chain has TRBV24-1 and TRBJ1-1, with 12 bases identical to TRBD1. CDR1 is KGHDR, CDR2 SFDVKD, per germline. V trimming: 12 bases; J trimming: 6 bases; junction bases outside the gene matches: 22. The length of the CDR3 is 18 residues. In DNA, the CDR3 is TGTGCCTCCGTCTCGAGTAGGGACAGGGGGCGGGAGGGGTCTGAAGCTTTCTTT. The encoded protein is CASVSSRDRGREGSEAFF.

The V gene is TRBV9, the J gene TRBJ1-2; 7 nucleotides match TRBD1. This CDR3 contains 14 residues. CDR1 and CDR2 from the germline V gene are SGDLS and YYNGEE. V was pared by 0 bases and J by 7 bases, with 6 bases of the junction left unmatched. CDR3 sequence (DNA): TGTGCCAGCAGCGTAGACCAGGGGGTCAGTGGCTACACCTTC. It is translated as CASSVDQGVSGYTF.

The chain uses TRBV24-1 and TRBJ2-1; 8 bases are a match to TRBD2. The CDR3 loop spans 17 amino acids. CDR1 KGHDR and CDR2 SFDVKD come from the germline V gene. V lost 2 bases, J lost 6 bases, and 11 bases stayed unmatched. DNA for the CDR3: TGTGCCACCAGTGATTCTCACCGGGAGGGCCCGACCAATGAGCAGTTCTTC. This gives the protein CATSDSHREGPTNEQFF.

V gene TRBV5-1 combines with J gene TRBJ1-2; D is uncertain. Germline V gives CDR1 SGHRS, CDR2 YFSETQ. V was trimmed by 4 bases and J by 3 bases, leaving 10 bases between them. This CDR3 is 13 amino acids long. The CDR3 bases are TGCGCCAGCAGCACGGGATCTTACTATGGCTACACCTTC. Translation gives CASSTGSYYGYTF.

The V call is TRBV27, the J call TRBJ2-2; possible D gene TRBD1, 5 bases. From germline, CDR1 is MNHEY and CDR2 SMNVEV (reference sequence). This CDR3 spans 15 amino acids. V lost 6 bases and J lost 2, with 13 bases in between. CDR3 loop: CASRPPQGNTGELFF. In DNA, the CDR3 is TGTGCCAGCAGACCACCTCAGGGAAACACCGGGGAGCTGTTTTTT.

The rearrangement links TRBV7-4 to TRBJ1-2, with a tentative D call TRBD1 (5 bases). Trimming pared 7 bases from V and 8 bases from J, leaving 23 bases between. The germline gives CDR1 SGHVT, CDR2 SQSDAQ. The CDR3 covers 15 residues. In nucleotides, the CDR3 is TGTGCCAGCAATGAGTGGCCGAGACTTAGGGGAGGCTACACCTTC. This codes for CASNEWPRLRGGYTF.

CDR3 DNA: TGTGCCAGCAGCAAAGCGCTTAGGACAGGGCCCTCCTACGAGCAGTACTTC. Amino acid sequence: CASSKALRTGPSYEQYF. The chain carries TRBV21-1 and TRBJ2-7; TRBD1 is the table's D call, not checked against the DNA. TRBV21-1 is a pseudogene locus. This CDR3 is built from 17 residues.

The chain recombines TRBV11-2 with TRBJ2-3; D unclear. CDR3 size: 13 residues. Between the trimmed V and J ends, which lost 3 bases and 3 bases, there was a span of 7 bases. CDR1 and CDR2 (germline): SGHAT, FQNNGV. CDR3: CASSFPSTDTQYF. The CDR3 coding sequence is TGTGCCAGCAGCTTTCCGTCTACAGATACGCAGTATTTT.

This clone is a singleton in its sample. The chain combines TRBV13 with TRBJ2-2, with D perhaps matching TRBD1 (6 bases). Germline V CDR1 and CDR2: PRHDT, FYEKMQ (reference sequence). Trimming stripped 5 bases from V and 3 bases from J, with 19 bases between. CDR3 size: 17 residues. CDR3 DNA: TGTGCCAGCAGCGATATCCTAGGGACAAGATACACCGGGGAGCTGTTTTTT. This sequence encodes CASSDILGTRYTGELFF.

This clone was counted once. The chain combines TRBV18 with TRBJ1-4; tentatively, D is TRBD1 (5 bases). Per the germline V gene, CDR1 is KGHSH and CDR2 is LQKENI. The CDR3 covers 15 residues. The V end lost 0 bases, the J end lost 5 bases, and 10 bases lay between the germline ends. CDR3 bases: TGTGCCAGCTCACCACCGGCAGGGTCAAATGAAAAACTGTTTTTT. Translation gives CASSPPAGSNEKLFF. Drawing the rest from reference TRBV18 and TRBJ1-4, the complete variable domain is NAGVMQNPRHLVRRRGQEARLRCSPMKGHSHVYWYRQLPEEGLKFMVYLQKENIIDESGMPKERFSAEFPKEGPSILRIQQVVRGDSAAYFCASSPPAGSNEKLFFGSGTQLSVL.

This chain joins TRBV19 and TRBJ1-2; 7 nucleotides line up with TRBD1. The V gene's germline CDR1 is LNHDA and CDR2 SQIVND (reference sequence). Trimming took 3 bases from V and 2 from J; bases not matched to a gene: 3. The CDR3 contains 14 residues. CDR3 loop: CASSIGGGNYGYTF. The CDR3 bases are TGTGCCAGTAGTATCGGAGGGGGCAACTATGGCTACACCTTC.

For the CDR3, the DNA is TGTGCCACCGCGGACAGGGGAGAGGAGACCCAGTACTTC. Translating gives CATADRGEETQYF. The V gene is TRBV19, the J gene TRBJ2-5; 9 bases map to TRBD1. V shed 10 bases and J 5 bases; nucleotides not matched to a gene: 8. The CDR3 sequence is 13 residues long. Germline-derived CDR1 and CDR2 are LNHDA and SQIVND (reference sequence).

The chain joins TRBV11-2 to TRBJ2-7, with 7 bases matching TRBD2. The junction had 14 bases not matched to a gene; V was cut back by 0 bases and J by 0 bases. CDR3 length equals 19 residues. CDR1 and CDR2 from the germline V gene are SGHAT and FQNNGV. CDR3 bases: TGTGCCAGCAGCTTAGATGAGTTTCGGCGGGGGATAAGCTCCTACGAGCAGTACTTC. Amino acid sequence: CASSLDEFRRGISSYEQYF.

The gene calls are TRBV2 and TRBJ2-5, with D possibly being TRBD2 (5 bases). CDR1 is SNHLY and CDR2 is FYNNEI in the germline V gene. The CDR3 is made up of 15 amino acids. Between the trimmed V and J ends, which lost 8 bases and 5 bases, there was a span of 21 bases. CDR3 coding DNA: TGTGCCAGCGATGACGAGGGATCAAGACGTGAGACCCAGTACTTC. This encodes CASDDEGSRRETQYF.

This clone was detected only a few times. V usage is TRBV9 and J usage is TRBJ2-7; weak D call: TRBD2 (6 bases). V was cut by 4 bases and J by 0 bases, with 11 bases left in between. The CDR3 has 14 residues. CDR1 is SGDLS and CDR2 is YYNGEE in the germline V gene. CDR3 DNA: TGTGCCAGCAGCCTTTGGGGGGACTCCTACGAGCAGTACTTC. Protein product: CASSLWGDSYEQYF.